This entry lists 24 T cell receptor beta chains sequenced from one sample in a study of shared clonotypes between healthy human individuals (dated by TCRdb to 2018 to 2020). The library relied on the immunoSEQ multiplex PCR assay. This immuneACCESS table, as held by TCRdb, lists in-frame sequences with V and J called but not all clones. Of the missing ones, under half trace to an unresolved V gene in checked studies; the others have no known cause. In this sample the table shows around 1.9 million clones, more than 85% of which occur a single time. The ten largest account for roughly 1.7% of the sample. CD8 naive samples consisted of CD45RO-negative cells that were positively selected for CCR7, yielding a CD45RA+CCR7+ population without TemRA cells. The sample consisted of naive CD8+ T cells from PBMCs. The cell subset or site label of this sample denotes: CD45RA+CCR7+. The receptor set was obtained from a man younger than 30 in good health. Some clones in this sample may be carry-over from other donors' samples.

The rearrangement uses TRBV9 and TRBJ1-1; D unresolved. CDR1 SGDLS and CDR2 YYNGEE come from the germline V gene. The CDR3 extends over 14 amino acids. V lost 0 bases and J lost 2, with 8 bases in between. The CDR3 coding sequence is TGTGCCAGCAGCGTAGGCGAGTTAAACACTGAAGCTTTCTTT. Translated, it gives CASSVGELNTEAFF.

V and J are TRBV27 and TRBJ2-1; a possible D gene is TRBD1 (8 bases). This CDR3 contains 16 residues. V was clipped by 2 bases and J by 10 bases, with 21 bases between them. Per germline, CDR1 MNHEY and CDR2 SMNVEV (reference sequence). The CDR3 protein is CASSLISAGGGSEQFF. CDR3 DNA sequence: TGTGCCAGCAGTTTAATCTCGGCAGGGGGCGGGAGCGAGCAGTTCTTC.

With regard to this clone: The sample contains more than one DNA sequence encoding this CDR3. The CDR3 bases are TGTGCCAGCAGCCAAGGGACGTACGAGCAGTACTTC. It yields the protein CASSQGTYEQYF. The V gene is TRBV14, the J gene TRBJ2-7; D remains ambiguous. Germline values: CDR1 SGHDN, CDR2 FVKESK. The CDR3 has 12 residues. Trimming took 1 base from V and 4 from J, leaving 5 bases between them.

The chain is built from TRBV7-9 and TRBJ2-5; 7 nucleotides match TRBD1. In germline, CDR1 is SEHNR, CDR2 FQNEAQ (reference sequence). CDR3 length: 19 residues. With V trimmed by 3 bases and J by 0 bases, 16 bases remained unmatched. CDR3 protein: CASSLGRGQILAYQETQYF. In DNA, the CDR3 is TGTGCCAGCAGCTTGGGCCGGGGACAGATTTTAGCTTACCAAGAGACCCAGTACTTC. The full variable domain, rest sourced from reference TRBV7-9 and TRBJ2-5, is DTGVSQNPRHKITKRGQNVTFRCDPISEHNRLYWYRQTLGQGPEFLTYFQNEAQLEKSRLLSDRFSAERPKGSFSTLEIQRTEQGDSAMYLCASSLGRGQILAYQETQYFGPGTRLLVL.

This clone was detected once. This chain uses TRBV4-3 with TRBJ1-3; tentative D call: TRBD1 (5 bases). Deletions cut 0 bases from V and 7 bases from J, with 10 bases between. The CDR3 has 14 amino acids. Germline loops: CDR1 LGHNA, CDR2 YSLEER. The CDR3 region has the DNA TGCGCCAGCAGCCAAGATTTGGGACTGAACACCATATATTTT. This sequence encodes CASSQDLGLNTIYF.

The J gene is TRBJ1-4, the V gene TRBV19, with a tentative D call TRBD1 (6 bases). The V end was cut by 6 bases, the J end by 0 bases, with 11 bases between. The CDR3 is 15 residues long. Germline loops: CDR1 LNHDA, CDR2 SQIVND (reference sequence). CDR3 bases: TGTGCCAGTAGGGGAAGGGGGGCAACTAATGAAAAACTGTTTTTT. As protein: CASRGRGATNEKLFF.

Here the CDR3 reads CASSQAGRNYGYTF. CDR3 in DNA: TGTGCCAGCAGTCAAGCGGGACGTAACTATGGCTACACCTTC. This rearrangement joins TRBV7-9 to TRBJ1-2, with D possibly being TRBD1 (5 bases). This CDR3 spans 14 amino acids. Germline-derived CDR1 and CDR2 are SEHNR and FQNEAQ (reference sequence). V lost 6 bases and J lost 1, with 12 bases in between.

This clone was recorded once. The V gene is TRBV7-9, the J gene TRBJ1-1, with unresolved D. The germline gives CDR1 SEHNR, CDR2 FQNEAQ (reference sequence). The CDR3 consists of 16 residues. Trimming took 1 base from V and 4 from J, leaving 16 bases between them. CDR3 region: CASSLGLGPQRTEAFF. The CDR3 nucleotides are TGTGCCAGCAGCTTAGGTCTCGGACCGCAGCGCACTGAAGCTTTCTTT.

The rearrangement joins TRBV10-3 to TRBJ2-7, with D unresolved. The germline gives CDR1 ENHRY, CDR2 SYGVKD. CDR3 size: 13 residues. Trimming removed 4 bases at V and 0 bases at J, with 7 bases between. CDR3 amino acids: CAISASLSYEQYF. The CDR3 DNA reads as TGTGCCATCAGTGCCTCCCTCTCCTACGAGCAGTACTTC.

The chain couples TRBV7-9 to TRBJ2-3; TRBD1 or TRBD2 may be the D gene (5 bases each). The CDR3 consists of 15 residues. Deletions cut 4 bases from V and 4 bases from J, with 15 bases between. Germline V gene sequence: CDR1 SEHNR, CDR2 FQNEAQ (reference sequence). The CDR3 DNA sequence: TGTGCCAGCAGCTCCCGGGACCAGGGAGCAGATACGCAGTATTTT. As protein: CASSSRDQGADTQYF.

The CDR3 spells CATSERIYGYTF. CDR3 bases: TGTGCCACCAGCGAGAGGATCTATGGCTACACCTTC. The chain is built from TRBV15 and TRBJ1-2; no firm D call. The CDR3 is 12 amino acids. Between the trimmed V and J ends, which lost 5 bases and 4 bases, there was a span of 8 bases. Germline V lookup: CDR1 LNHNV, CDR2 YYDKDF (reference sequence).

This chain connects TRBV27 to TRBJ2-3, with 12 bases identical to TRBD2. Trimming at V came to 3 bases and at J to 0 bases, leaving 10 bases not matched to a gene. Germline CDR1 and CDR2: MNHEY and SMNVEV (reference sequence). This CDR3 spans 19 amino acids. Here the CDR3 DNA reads TGTGCCAGCAGTTTTCTAGCGGGAGGGCCCCCTAGTAGCACAGATACGCAGTATTTT. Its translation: CASSFLAGGPPSSTDTQYF.

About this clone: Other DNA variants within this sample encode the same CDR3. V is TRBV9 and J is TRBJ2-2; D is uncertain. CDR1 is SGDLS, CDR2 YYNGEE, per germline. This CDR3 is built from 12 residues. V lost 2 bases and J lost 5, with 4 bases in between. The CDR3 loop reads CASSVGTGELFF. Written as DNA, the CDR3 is TGTGCCAGCAGCGTGGGAACCGGGGAGCTGTTTTTT.

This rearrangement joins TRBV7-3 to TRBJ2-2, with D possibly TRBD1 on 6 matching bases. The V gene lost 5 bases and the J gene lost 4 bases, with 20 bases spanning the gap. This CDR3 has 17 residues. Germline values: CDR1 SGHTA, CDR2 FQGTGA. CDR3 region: CASSPRLGQWPTGELFF. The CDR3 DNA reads TGTGCCAGCAGCCCGCGCCTTGGACAGTGGCCCACCGGGGAGCTGTTTTTT.

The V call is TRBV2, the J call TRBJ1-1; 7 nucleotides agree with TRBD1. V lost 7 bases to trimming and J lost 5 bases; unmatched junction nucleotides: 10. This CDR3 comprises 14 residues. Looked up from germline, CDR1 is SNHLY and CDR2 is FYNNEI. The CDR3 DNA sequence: TGTGCCAGCACAGACAGGGCAGGGGGGACTGAAGCTTTCTTT. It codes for CASTDRAGGTEAFF.

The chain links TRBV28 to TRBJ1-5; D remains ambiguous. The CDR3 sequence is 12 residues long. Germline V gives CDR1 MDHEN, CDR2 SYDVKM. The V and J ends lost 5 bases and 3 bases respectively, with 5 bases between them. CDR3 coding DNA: TGTGCCAGCAGTGATTCCAATCAGCCCCAGCATTTT. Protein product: CASSDSNQPQHF.

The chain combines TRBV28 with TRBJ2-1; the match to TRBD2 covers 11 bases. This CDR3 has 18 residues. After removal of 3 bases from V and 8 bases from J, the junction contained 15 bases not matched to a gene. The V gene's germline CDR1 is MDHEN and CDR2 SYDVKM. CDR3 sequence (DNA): TGTGCCAGCAGTTTCCCAACCCGAACTAGCGGGAGTTTCGATGAGCAGTTCTTC. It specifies CASSFPTRTSGSFDEQFF.

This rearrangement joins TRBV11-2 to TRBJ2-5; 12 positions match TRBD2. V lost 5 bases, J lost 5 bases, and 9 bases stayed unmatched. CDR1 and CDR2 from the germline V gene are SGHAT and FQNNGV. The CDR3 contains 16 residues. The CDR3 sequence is CASSNHLAGGPETQYF. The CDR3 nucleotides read TGTGCCAGCAGCAATCACCTAGCGGGAGGGCCGGAGACCCAGTACTTC.

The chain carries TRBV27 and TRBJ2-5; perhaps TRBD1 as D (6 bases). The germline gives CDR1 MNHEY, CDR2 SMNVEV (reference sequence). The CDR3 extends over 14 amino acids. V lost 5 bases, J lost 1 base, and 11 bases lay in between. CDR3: CASSPYRVQETQYF. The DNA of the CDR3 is TGTGCCAGCAGTCCTTACAGGGTCCAAGAGACCCAGTACTTC.

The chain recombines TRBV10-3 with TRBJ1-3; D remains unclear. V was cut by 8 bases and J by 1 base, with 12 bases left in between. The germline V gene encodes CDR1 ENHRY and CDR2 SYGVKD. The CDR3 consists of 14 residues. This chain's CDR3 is CAIWAQSSGNTIYF. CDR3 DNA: TGTGCCATCTGGGCACAGAGTTCTGGAAACACCATATATTTT.

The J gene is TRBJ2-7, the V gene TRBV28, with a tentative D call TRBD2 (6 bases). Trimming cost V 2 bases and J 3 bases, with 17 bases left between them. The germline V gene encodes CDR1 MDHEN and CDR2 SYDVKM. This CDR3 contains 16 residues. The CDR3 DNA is TGTGCCAGCAGTTTAATCTGGGGAGGAAGCCTCTACGAGCAGTACTTC. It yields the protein CASSLIWGGSLYEQYF.

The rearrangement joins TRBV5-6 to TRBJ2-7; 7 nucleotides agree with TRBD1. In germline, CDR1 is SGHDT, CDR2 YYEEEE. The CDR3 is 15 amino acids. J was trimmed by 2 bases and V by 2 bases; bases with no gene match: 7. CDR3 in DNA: TGTGCCAGCAGCTTATACAGGGGATTAGCCTACGAGCAGTACTTC. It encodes CASSLYRGLAYEQYF.

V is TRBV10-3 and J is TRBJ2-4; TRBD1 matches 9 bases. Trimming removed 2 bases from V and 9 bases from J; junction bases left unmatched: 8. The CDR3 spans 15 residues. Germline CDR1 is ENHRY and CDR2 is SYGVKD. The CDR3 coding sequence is TGTGCCATCAGTGAGCAGGACAGGGGCGGGTTCATTCAGTACTTC. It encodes CAISEQDRGGFIQYF.

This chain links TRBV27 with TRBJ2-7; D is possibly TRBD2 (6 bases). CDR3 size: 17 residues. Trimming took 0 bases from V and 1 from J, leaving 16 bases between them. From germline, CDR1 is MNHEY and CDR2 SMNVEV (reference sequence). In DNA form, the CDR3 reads TGTGCCAGCAGTTTATCGATCGGCGGGACGCGGTCCTACGAGCAGTACTTC. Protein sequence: CASSLSIGGTRSYEQYF.